This T cell receptor (beta chain) emerged from a study of T cells in Graves' hyperthyroidism and ophthalmopathy. In the study overall: Staff took peripheral blood when the initial diagnosis was made, before any treatment began. Whole-study results and caveats: Also found in blood were most expanded thyroid clonotypes above 0.001.

Researchers took RNA transcripts and amplified the TCR beta CDR3 regions from them. The primer set for the first-round RT-PCR of the TCR CDR3 was HTBI. Each CDR3 protein gets one entry after TCRdb re-called the multiplex PCR reads with MiXCR. The table includes some 800,000 distinct CDR3 sequences, about two fifths detected once. V trimming: 5 bases; J trimming: 4 bases; junction bases outside the gene matches: 10. CDR1 and CDR2 from the germline V gene are SNHLY and FYNNEI. This CDR3 is 16 amino acids long. Uncontrolled infection, other autoimmune disease, pregnancy or lactation disqualified patients from enrolment. Concerning this clonotype itself: Antigen: not known.

What was sequenced was blood. This receptor was taken from a man aged 18-30 years with Graves' hyperthyroidism. The V and J genes are TRBV2 and TRBJ1-5; 8 bases match TRBD1. CDR3 sequence: CASSNGQGVANQPQHF. CDR3 in DNA: TGTGCCAGCAGTAATGGACAGGGTGTGGCTAATCAGCCCCAGCATTTT.